This T cell receptor (beta chain) was sequenced during a study of molecular identifiers for immune sequencing clone quantification (dated by TCRdb to the late 2010s). Broadly, across the study: For a replicate experiment, RNA from around 20,000 or 100,000 naive CD8 T cells was divided into five aliquots, of which four were sequenced. CD8 T cells were used in a methods study to benchmark molecular-identifier clustering-based TCR repertoire sequencing (MIDCIRS) and TCR RNA copy counting.

Results the study describes overall, beyond this receptor: In CMV-specific effector cells, clones with more than 20 RNA copies accounted for over 97% of molecules, whereas in naive cells such clones accounted for under 1%. Modeling estimated around 3 recovered TCR RNA copies per cell, compared with about ten by digital PCR, which implies 30% to 35% capture efficiency. Even against a background of about a million naive CD8 T cells, spiked-in Jurkat TCR RNA amounting to a single cell's worth was reported to be detectable. When barcode sub-clustering was omitted, TCR diversity was inflated by chimeric consensus sequences, with chimeras reaching as high as 47%. Naive libraries contained spiked-in Jurkat TCR RNA (10 copies' worth), which is not part of the donor repertoire. Identical TCR molecules sharing a barcode could cause highly expanded clone sizes to be underestimated.

This clonotype appeared many times. Its recognized antigen is unknown. Per-base quality was not reported, and no clone a single base away is much larger than it. Germline trimming: 5 bases from V, 2 bases from J; junction bases outside gene matches: 2. Looking up the germline V gene yields CDR1 SQVTM and CDR2 ANQGSEA. The CDR3 numbers 12 residues from cysteine through phenylalanine. Only CDR3 DNA remains: 36 bases, in frame from the first base. Naive CD8 T cell libraries were made from approximately 20,000 to 1,000,000 sorted cells using 10%, 30% or 50% of purified RNA. Naive CD8 T cells, defined as CD8+CD4-CCR7+CD45RA+, were FACS-sorted into RLT Plus buffer on a BD FACSAria II. Under 11 TCR copies' worth of Jurkat RNA were spiked into 20,000-1,000,000 naive CD8 T cell samples to test detection sensitivity. CD8 T cells were enriched with RosetteSep CD8+ T Cell Enrichment Cocktail and Ficoll-Paque, followed by ACK red cell lysis.

The method behind the library was PCR. Data came from a NextSeq 500. Bulk TCR libraries were prepared as previously described, using TCR primers listed in Table S5. Purification of total RNA was performed with the Qiagen AllPrep DNA/RNA kit. Reads from multiple sequencing runs of the same library were pooled before analysis. As for how the authors treated the data: Reads were retained only if an exact TCR constant sequence was present, and the retained reads were trimmed to 150 nt and grouped according to their 12-nt molecular barcodes. Reads inside each barcode group were sub-clustered using a 15% Levenshtein threshold, and a quality-weighted consensus sequence was constructed for each RNA molecule. Non-functional sequences were discarded, and so were lower-count sequences lying one edit away from another sequence. Barcode sub-clusters with fewer than 20% of the maximum read count were removed, based on fitting two negative binomial distributions. TCRdb took the public reads, trimmed them with fastp at Q25, ran MiXCR for clone calling and kept in-frame beta chains. Every distinct CDR3 protein forms one entry, paired with its most common genes and DNA. None of the V and J calls come from the authors' own analysis; TCRdb made them. This sample comprises about 630,000 distinct CDR3 sequences, 25% of them detected only once. The ten top clones hold 0.6% to 0.9% of the sample.

Recombination linked TRBV29-1 to TRBJ2-5; 7 of the junction bases match TRBD1. Sequencing used naive CD8+ T cells from blood, with Jurkat cell RNA spiked in. The sample's cell subset or site, from its label and the paper: FACS-sorted CD8+CD4-CCR7+CD45RA+ naive T cells. The receptor's source is a human donor in good health. Some libraries in this study had Jurkat cell RNA spiked in. The CDR3 here reads CSVWDRQETQYF. The DNA sequence is given as TGCAGCGTTTGGGACAGACAAGAGACCCAGTACTTC.